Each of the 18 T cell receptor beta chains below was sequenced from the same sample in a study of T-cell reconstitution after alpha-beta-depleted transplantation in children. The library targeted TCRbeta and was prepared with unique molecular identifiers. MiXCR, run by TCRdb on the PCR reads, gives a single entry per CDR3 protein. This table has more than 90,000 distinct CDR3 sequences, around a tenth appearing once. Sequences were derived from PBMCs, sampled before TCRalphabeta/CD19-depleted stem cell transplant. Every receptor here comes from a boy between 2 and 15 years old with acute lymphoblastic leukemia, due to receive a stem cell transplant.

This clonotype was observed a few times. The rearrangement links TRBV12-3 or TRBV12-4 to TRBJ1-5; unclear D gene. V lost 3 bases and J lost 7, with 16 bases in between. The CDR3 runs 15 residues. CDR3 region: CASSLTSLVAQPQHF. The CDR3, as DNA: TGTGCCAGCAGTTTGACCAGCTTAGTGGCGCAGCCCCAGCATTTT.

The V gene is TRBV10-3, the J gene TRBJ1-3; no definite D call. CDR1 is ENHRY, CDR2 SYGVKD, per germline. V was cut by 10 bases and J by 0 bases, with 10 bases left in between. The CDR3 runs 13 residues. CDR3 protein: CATFYSSGNTIYF. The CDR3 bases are TGTGCCACCTTTTACAGCTCTGGAAACACCATATATTTT.

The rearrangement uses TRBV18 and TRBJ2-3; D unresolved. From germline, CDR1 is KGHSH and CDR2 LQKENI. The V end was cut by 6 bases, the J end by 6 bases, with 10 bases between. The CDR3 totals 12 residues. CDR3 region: CASSATEDTQYF. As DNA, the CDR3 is TGTGCCAGCTCGGCGACCGAGGATACGCAGTATTTT.

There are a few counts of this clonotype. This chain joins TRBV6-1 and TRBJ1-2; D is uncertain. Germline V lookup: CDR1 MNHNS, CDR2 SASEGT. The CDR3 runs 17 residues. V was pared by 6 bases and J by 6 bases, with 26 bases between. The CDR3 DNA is TGTGCCAGCAGCGGAAGACCGGGAACCAATGTCGTCCATGGCTACACCTTC. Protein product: CASSGRPGTNVVHGYTF.

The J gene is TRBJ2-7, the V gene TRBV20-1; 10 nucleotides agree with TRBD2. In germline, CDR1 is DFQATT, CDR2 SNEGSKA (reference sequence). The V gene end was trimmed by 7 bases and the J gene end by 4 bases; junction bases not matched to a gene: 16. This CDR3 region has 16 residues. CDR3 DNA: TGCAGTGAGACTAGCGGGTCTCGATCGGGGAAATACGAGCAGTACTTC. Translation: CSETSGSRSGKYEQYF.

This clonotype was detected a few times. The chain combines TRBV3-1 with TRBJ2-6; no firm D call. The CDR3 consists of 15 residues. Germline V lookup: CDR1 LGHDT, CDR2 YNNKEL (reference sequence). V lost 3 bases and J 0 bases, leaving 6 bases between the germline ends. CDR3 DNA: TGTGCCAGCAGCCATGGTGGCTCTGGGGCCAACGTCCTGACTTTC. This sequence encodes CASSHGGSGANVLTF.

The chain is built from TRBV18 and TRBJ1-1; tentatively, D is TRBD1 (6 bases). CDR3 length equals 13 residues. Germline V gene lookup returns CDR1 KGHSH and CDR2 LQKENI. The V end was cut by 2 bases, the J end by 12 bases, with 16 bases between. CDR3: CASSPFGQRGTFF. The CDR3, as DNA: TGTGCCAGCTCACCATTCGGACAGAGAGGAACTTTCTTT.

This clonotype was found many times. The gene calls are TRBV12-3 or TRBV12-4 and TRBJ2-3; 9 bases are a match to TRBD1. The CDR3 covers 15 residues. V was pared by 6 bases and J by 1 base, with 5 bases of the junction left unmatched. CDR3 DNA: TGTGCCAGCAGGGGACAGGGAATGGGCACAGATACGCAGTATTTT. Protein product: CASRGQGMGTDTQYF.

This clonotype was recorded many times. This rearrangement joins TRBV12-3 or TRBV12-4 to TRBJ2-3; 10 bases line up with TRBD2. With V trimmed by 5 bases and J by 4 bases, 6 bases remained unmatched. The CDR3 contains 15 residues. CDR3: CASSPLAGVPDTQYF. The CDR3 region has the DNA TGTGCCAGCAGTCCTCTAGCGGGAGTTCCAGATACGCAGTATTTT.

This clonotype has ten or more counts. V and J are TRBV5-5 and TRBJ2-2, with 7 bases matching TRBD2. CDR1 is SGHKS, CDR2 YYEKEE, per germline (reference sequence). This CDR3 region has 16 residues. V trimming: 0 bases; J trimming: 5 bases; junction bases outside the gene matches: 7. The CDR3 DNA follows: TGTGCCAGCAGCTTGGTTTCGGGGGGATGGACCGGGGAGCTGTTTTTT. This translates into CASSLVSGGWTGELFF.

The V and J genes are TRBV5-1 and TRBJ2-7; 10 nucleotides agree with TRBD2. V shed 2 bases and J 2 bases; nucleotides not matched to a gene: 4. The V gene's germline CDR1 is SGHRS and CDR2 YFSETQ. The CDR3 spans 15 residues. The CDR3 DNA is TGCGCCAGCAGCTTTACTAGCGGGGTTACCTACGAGCAGTACTTC. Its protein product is CASSFTSGVTYEQYF. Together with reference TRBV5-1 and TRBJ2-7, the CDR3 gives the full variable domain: KAGVTQTPRYLIKTRGQQVTLSCSPISGHRSVSWYQQTPGQGLQFLFEYFSETQRNKGNFPGRFSGRQFSNSRSEMNVSTLELGDSALYLCASSFTSGVTYEQYFGPGTRLTVT.

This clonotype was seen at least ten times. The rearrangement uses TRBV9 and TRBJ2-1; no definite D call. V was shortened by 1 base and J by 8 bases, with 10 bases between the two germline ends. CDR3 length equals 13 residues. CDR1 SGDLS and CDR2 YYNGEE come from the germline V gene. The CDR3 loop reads CASSVSTKHEQFF. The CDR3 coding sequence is TGTGCCAGCAGCGTAAGTACTAAACATGAGCAGTTCTTC.

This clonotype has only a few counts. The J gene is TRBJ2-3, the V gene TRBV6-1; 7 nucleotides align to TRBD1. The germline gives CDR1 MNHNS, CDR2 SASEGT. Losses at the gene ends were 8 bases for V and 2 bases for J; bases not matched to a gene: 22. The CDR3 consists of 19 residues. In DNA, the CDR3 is TGTGCCAGCCGTGGAGGCAGGGGGACCCAACAAACTAACACAGATACGCAGTATTTT. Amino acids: CASRGGRGTQQTNTDTQYF.

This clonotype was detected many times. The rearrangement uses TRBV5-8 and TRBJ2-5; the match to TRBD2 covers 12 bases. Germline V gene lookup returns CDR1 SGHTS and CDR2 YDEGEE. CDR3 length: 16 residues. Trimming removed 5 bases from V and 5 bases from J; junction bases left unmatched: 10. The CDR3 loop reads CASSLPPGLAGETQYF. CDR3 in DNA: TGTGCCAGCAGTCTACCGCCGGGACTAGCGGGCGAGACCCAGTACTTC.

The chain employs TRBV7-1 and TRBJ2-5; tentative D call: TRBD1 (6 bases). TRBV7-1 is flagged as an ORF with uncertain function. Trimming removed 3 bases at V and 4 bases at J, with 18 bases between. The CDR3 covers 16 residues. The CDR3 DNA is TGTGCCAGCAGCTCCAGGATGGACTGGGGGCGAGAGACCCAGTACTTC. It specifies CASSSRMDWGRETQYF.

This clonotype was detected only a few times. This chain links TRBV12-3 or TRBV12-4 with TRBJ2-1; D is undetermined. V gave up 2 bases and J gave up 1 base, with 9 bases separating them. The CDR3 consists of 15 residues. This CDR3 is CASSLRVPSYNEQFF. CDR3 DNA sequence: TGTGCCAGCAGTTTAAGGGTACCATCCTACAATGAGCAGTTCTTC.

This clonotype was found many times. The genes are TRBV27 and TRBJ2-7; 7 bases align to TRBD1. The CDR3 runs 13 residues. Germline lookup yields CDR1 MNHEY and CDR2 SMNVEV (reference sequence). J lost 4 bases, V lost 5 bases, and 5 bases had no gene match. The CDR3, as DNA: TGTGCCAGCAGTCCCCAGACAGGGTACGAGCAGTACTTC. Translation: CASSPQTGYEQYF.

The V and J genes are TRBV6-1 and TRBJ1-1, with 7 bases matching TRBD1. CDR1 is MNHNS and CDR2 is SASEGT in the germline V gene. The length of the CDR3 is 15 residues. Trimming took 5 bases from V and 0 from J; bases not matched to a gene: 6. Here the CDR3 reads CASSRGGLMNTEAFF. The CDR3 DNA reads TGTGCCAGCAGTCGAGGGGGCCTCATGAACACTGAAGCTTTCTTT.